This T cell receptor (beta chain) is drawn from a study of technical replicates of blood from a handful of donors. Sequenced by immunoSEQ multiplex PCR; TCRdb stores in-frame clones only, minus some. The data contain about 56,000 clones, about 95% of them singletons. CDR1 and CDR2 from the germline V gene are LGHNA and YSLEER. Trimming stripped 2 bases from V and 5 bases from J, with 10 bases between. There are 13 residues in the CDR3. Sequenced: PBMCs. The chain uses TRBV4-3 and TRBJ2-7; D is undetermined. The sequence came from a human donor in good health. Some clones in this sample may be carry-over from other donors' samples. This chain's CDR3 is CASSQSPTHEQYF. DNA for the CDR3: TGCGCCAGCAGCCAATCCCCGACACACGAGCAGTACTTC.